This entry lists 27 T cell receptor beta chains sequenced from one sample in a study of cytomegalovirus exposure and HLA in healthy donors. The repertoire was sequenced with immunoSEQ multiplex PCR; TCRdb's copy has only in-frame clones and lacks some. This table has 150,000 or so clones, just under 90% appearing once. The sample taken for sequencing was PBMCs. These receptors all stem from a woman aged 25 to 45 in good health and CMV-seronegative.

The chain employs TRBV4-3 and TRBJ2-7; tentatively, D is TRBD2 (5 bases). The CDR3 is 15 residues long. Trimming removed 4 bases at V and 0 bases at J, with 13 bases between. In germline, CDR1 is LGHNA, CDR2 YSLEER. The CDR3 reads CASSRAAGLSYEQYF. CDR3 bases: TGCGCCAGCAGCCGAGCTGCCGGACTCTCCTACGAGCAGTACTTC.

This rearrangement joins TRBV19 to TRBJ2-7, with D possibly TRBD1 on 5 matching bases. Germline values: CDR1 LNHDA, CDR2 SQIVND (reference sequence). The germline V and J ends were trimmed by 3 bases and 7 bases, with 10 bases remaining between them. This CDR3 region has 12 residues. The CDR3 DNA reads as TGTGCCAGTAGTATTGGGGCAGAGGAGCAGTACTTC. This encodes CASSIGAEEQYF.

This clone was seen only a few times. The chain is built from TRBV2 and TRBJ1-2; TRBD1 is a possible D gene (5 bases). The CDR3 consists of 13 residues. Per germline, CDR1 SNHLY and CDR2 FYNNEI. Between the trimmed V and J ends, which lost 1 base and 6 bases, there was a span of 9 bases. CDR3 nucleotides: TGTGCCAGCAGTGAAGATGGGGGGAATGGCTACACCTTC. Its protein is CASSEDGGNGYTF.

This chain connects TRBV6-5 to TRBJ1-2; D gene unclear. The V gene's germline CDR1 is MNHEY and CDR2 SVGAGI. The CDR3 has 14 amino acids. Trimming took 2 bases from V and 7 from J, leaving 14 bases between them. CDR3 region: CASSYNILASGYTF. The CDR3 DNA follows: TGTGCCAGCAGTTACAATATTCTCGCGTCTGGCTACACCTTC.

This clone was seen only a few times. This chain links TRBV6-4 with TRBJ2-3, with 8 bases lining up with TRBD1. Germline V CDR1 and CDR2: MRHNA, SNTAGT. V shed 0 bases, J shed 3 bases, and the junction held 2 bases outside the gene matches. The CDR3 totals 15 residues. Here the CDR3 reads CASSDSQGATDTQYF. CDR3 coding DNA: TGTGCCAGCAGTGACTCGCAGGGGGCTACAGATACGCAGTATTTT.

About this clone: The junction does not match germline at one end; this may be a read error. This chain links TRBV4-3 with TRBJ1-3; D is ambiguous. Germline assignment: CDR1 LGHNA and CDR2 YSLEER. The CDR3 spans 16 residues. CDR3 in amino acids: CASSQDGYNSGNTIYF. In DNA form, the CDR3 reads TGCGCCAGCAGTCAAGATGGTTACAACTCTGGAAACACCATATATTTT.

The V and J genes are TRBV5-1 and TRBJ2-1; D uncertain. This CDR3 is 20 amino acids long. Per germline, CDR1 SGHRS and CDR2 YFSETQ. V was pared by 1 base and J by 2 bases, with 25 bases between. The CDR3 nucleotides read TGCGCCAGCAGCTTGCCAAACCTGACGGTGAGTCTTAGCACCTACAATGAGCAGTTCTTC. It translates to CASSLPNLTVSLSTYNEQFF.

The chain uses TRBV15 and TRBJ2-7; possibly TRBD2 for D (5 bases). V was shortened by 0 bases and J by 3 bases, with 12 bases between the two germline ends. There are 15 residues in the CDR3. In germline, CDR1 is LNHNV, CDR2 YYDKDF (reference sequence). The CDR3 spells CATSRDRTLVYEQYF. Written as DNA, the CDR3 is TGTGCCACCAGCAGAGATAGGACTCTGGTCTACGAGCAGTACTTC.

The V call is TRBV7-2, the J call TRBJ2-1; D is undetermined. V was clipped by 5 bases and J by 0 bases, with 11 bases between them. Germline V gives CDR1 SGHTA, CDR2 FQGNSA. CDR3 length: 15 residues. This chain's CDR3 is CASSLSFSSYNEQFF. DNA of the CDR3: TGTGCCAGCAGCCTGAGCTTTAGCTCCTACAATGAGCAGTTCTTC.

The J gene is TRBJ2-3, the V gene TRBV9; D unclear. Trimming cost V 1 base and J 2 bases, with 8 bases left between them. The CDR3 is 14 residues long. The V gene's germline CDR1 is SGDLS and CDR2 YYNGEE. DNA of the CDR3: TGTGCCAGCAGCGTATGGCACCTCACAGATACGCAGTATTTT. This sequence encodes CASSVWHLTDTQYF.

The genes are TRBV5-1 and TRBJ2-7; a weak D match, TRBD2 (6 bases). The CDR3 has 14 amino acids. CDR1 is SGHRS, CDR2 YFSETQ, per germline. Deletions cut 5 bases from V and 6 bases from J, with 18 bases between. The chain's CDR3 is CASRLGTSFGEQYF. The DNA of the CDR3 is TGCGCCAGCAGACTCGGGACTTCCTTTGGCGAGCAGTACTTC.

In its sample, this clone was seen once. The rearrangement links TRBV5-1 to TRBJ2-2; D may be TRBD2 (6 bases). CDR1 is SGHRS and CDR2 is YFSETQ in the germline V gene. The CDR3 is 14 amino acids. The germline V and J ends were trimmed by 4 bases and 5 bases, with 12 bases remaining between them. The DNA of the CDR3 is TGCGCCAGCAGCCTACTAGCTGATACCGGGGAGCTGTTTTTT. Translated: CASSLLADTGELFF.

This rearrangement joins TRBV6-5 to TRBJ1-1; tentatively, D is TRBD1 (6 bases). V lost 6 bases and J 7 bases, leaving 9 bases between the germline ends. Germline values: CDR1 MNHEY, CDR2 SVGAGI. The CDR3 is 11 residues long. The CDR3 loop reads CASSQGIEAFF. CDR3 coding DNA: TGTGCCAGCAGCCAGGGGATTGAAGCTTTCTTT.

V and J are TRBV7-9 and TRBJ1-4; tentative D call: TRBD1 (6 bases). The CDR3 loop spans 13 amino acids. The V and J ends lost 8 bases and 5 bases respectively, with 12 bases between them. CDR1 is SEHNR and CDR2 is FQNEAQ in the germline V gene (reference sequence). CDR3 sequence reads: CASRGQLNEKLFF. CDR3 bases: TGTGCCAGCCGGGGACAACTCAATGAAAAACTGTTTTTT.

The chain carries TRBV27 and TRBJ1-1, with 9 nucleotides matching TRBD1. Germline assignment: CDR1 MNHEY and CDR2 SMNVEV (reference sequence). Trimming took 2 bases from V and 8 from J; bases not matched to a gene: 9. The CDR3 is 15 amino acids. CDR3 residues: CASSLVDRGVAEAFF. For the CDR3, the DNA is TGTGCCAGCAGTTTAGTGGACAGGGGTGTTGCAGAAGCTTTCTTT.

The chain combines TRBV29-1 with TRBJ1-5, with D possibly matching TRBD1 (6 bases). Germline V lookup: CDR1 SQVTM, CDR2 ANQGSEA. V shed 4 bases and J shed 2 bases, with 12 bases lying between them. The CDR3 runs to 14 residues. The CDR3 DNA reads TGCAGCGTTGCAGGGGCAACGGGCAATCAGCCCCAGCATTTT. The encoded protein is CSVAGATGNQPQHF.

J is TRBJ2-1 and V is TRBV13, with D possibly being TRBD2 (6 bases). Germline assignment: CDR1 PRHDT and CDR2 FYEKMQ (reference sequence). Trimming stripped 3 bases from V and 2 bases from J, with 11 bases between. The CDR3 runs to 15 residues. CDR3 residues: CASSFFGGTYNEQFF. The CDR3 DNA reads as TGTGCCAGCAGCTTCTTCGGGGGAACCTACAATGAGCAGTTCTTC.

The chain employs TRBV19 and TRBJ2-2; D may be TRBD2 (7 bases). Germline V gene data show CDR1 as LNHDA and CDR2 as SQIVND (reference sequence). V was pared by 9 bases and J by 5 bases, with 22 bases between. The CDR3 has 16 residues. The CDR3 protein is CASRIWGGADTGELFF. CDR3 coding DNA: TGTGCCAGCAGGATTTGGGGGGGCGCCGATACCGGGGAGCTGTTTTTT.

The gene calls are TRBV15 and TRBJ1-1; possibly TRBD1 for D (6 bases). Germline assignment: CDR1 LNHNV and CDR2 YYDKDF (reference sequence). Trimming took off 3 bases at V and 6 bases at J, with 17 bases between the two ends. The CDR3 is 15 amino acids. The CDR3 DNA sequence: TGTGCCACCAGCAGCCGTTGGGGGGGCGGTTCTGAAGCTTTCTTT. Translating gives CATSSRWGGGSEAFF.

The V call is TRBV10-2, the J call TRBJ1-5; possibly TRBD1 for D (5 bases). From germline, CDR1 is WSHSY and CDR2 SAAADI. The CDR3 runs 17 residues. V was shortened by 1 base and J by 2 bases, with 15 bases between the two germline ends. CDR3 loop: CASSEWAGRSRNQPQHF. CDR3 in DNA: TGCGCCAGCAGTGAGTGGGCAGGGCGAAGTCGCAATCAGCCCCAGCATTTT.

V usage is TRBV7-2 and J usage is TRBJ1-1, with D unresolved. The V gene's germline CDR1 is SGHTA and CDR2 FQGNSA. V lost 3 bases, J lost 1 base, and 12 bases lay in between. The CDR3 has 15 amino acids. CDR3 sequence (DNA): TGTGCCAGCAGCTTGATGTGGGCGGGGAACACTGAAGCTTTCTTT. Its protein is CASSLMWAGNTEAFF.

In DNA form, the CDR3 reads TGTGCCAGCAGCTCCCAGACGGGGAACACTGAAGCTTTCTTT. Residues: CASSSQTGNTEAFF. The rearrangement uses TRBV5-4 and TRBJ1-1; no definite D call. V gave up 3 bases and J gave up 1 base, with 10 bases separating them. The CDR3 extends over 14 amino acids. CDR1 is SGHNT, CDR2 YYREEE, per germline (reference sequence).

The J gene is TRBJ1-2, the V gene TRBV9, with D perhaps TRBD1 (5 bases). The germline V gene has CDR1 SGDLS and CDR2 YYNGEE. This CDR3 spans 13 amino acids. Between the trimmed V and J ends, which lost 4 bases and 3 bases, there was a span of 10 bases. The CDR3 nucleotides are TGTGCCAGCAGCCCCGGGACTGACTATGGCTACACCTTC. Its translation is CASSPGTDYGYTF.

The chain uses TRBV7-2 and TRBJ2-1; TRBD2 matches 8 bases. There are 17 residues in the CDR3. V trimming: 5 bases; J trimming: 0 bases; junction bases outside the gene matches: 9. CDR1 is SGHTA and CDR2 is FQGNSA in the germline V gene. CDR3 amino acids: CASSPLSGGLSYNEQFF. The CDR3 nucleotides are TGTGCCAGCAGCCCCTTGAGCGGGGGCCTCTCCTACAATGAGCAGTTCTTC.

V and J are TRBV7-8 and TRBJ1-5; D ambiguous. The CDR3 is 16 residues long. V was trimmed by 2 bases and J by 0 bases, leaving 11 bases between them. Germline CDR1 reads SGHVS; CDR2 reads FQNEAQ. The CDR3, as DNA: TGTGCCAGCAGCTTATTGGGCAGGAATAGCAATCAGCCCCAGCATTTT. Translating gives CASSLLGRNSNQPQHF.

The chain has TRBV19 and TRBJ2-5; tentative D call: TRBD2 (7 bases). Trimming cost V 8 bases and J 5 bases, with 18 bases left between them. The CDR3 spans 14 residues. Germline CDR1 is LNHDA and CDR2 is SQIVND (reference sequence). CDR3 sequence: CASLGRGPRETQYF. In nucleotides, the CDR3 is TGTGCCAGTTTGGGGCGGGGGCCCCGGGAGACCCAGTACTTC.

The rearrangement joins TRBV27 to TRBJ2-1, with 7 bases aligning to TRBD2. CDR1 is MNHEY and CDR2 is SMNVEV in the germline V gene (reference sequence). J gave up 4 bases and V 7 bases, and 7 bases lay outside the gene matches. The CDR3 totals 14 residues. The CDR3 bases are TGTGCCAGCACCTCGGGGGGACCATACAATGAGCAGTTCTTC. Protein product: CASTSGGPYNEQFF.